Reported below is one TCR beta chain. Combining iRepertoire HTBI primers with Arm-PCR of CDR3 regions, the authors built TCR beta libraries. TCRdb passed the multiplex PCR reads through MiXCR, listing each CDR3 protein once. The data contain hundreds of thousands of distinct CDR3 sequences, roughly 15% of them singletons. Time point here: newly diagnosed GD, antithyroid drugs for less than 3 months. Isolated PBMC RNA provided the starting material for the TCR library. The data belong to a study of regulatory T cells in long-lasting Graves disease. Germline trimming cut 5 bases from V and 4 bases from J; bases unmatched to any gene: 8. The CDR3 extends over 16 amino acids. Germline V gene lookup returns CDR1 DFQATT and CDR2 SNEGSKA (reference sequence). The sample was also linked to a second study, of T cells in Graves' hyperthyroidism and ophthalmopathy. That work contributes: The study defined stable Graves' hyperthyroidism as no ophthalmopathy progression within 18 months. On the basis of clinical symptoms, serum thyroxine and TRAb, thyroid ultrasound and orbital computed tomography, diagnoses were made. The HTBI primer set drove a first-round RT-PCR of the TCR CDR3.

This receptor was obtained from a woman in her twenties or thirties with Graves disease. The chain has TRBV20-1 and TRBJ2-1, with 13 positions matching TRBD2. The sample here was peripheral blood mononuclear cells (PBMCs), taken at new diagnosis, from a patient treated with antithyroid drugs. The CDR3 region is CSARLQTSGGYNEQFF. In nucleotides, the CDR3 is TGCAGTGCTCGACTCCAGACTAGCGGGGGGTACAATGAGCAGTTCTTC.